A single sample gave rise to the 18 T cell receptor beta chains below, sequenced in a study of long-term antiretroviral therapy in people with HIV. At the survey level, the v3.0 immunoSEQ assay was run. Assay: immunoSEQ multiplex PCR; the TCRdb copy retains only in-frame clones and omits some. The table lists about 21,000 clones, 84% of them singletons, with around 3.3% in the top ten. The specimen comprised unsorted PBMCs, sampled 1.9 years after starting antiretroviral therapy. The receptors were sampled from a woman aged 45-65 years with HIV.

The V gene is TRBV2, the J gene TRBJ1-5, with TRBD1 identical over 9 bases. J was trimmed by 4 bases and V by 7 bases; bases with no gene match: 5. This CDR3 has 14 residues. Germline-derived CDR1 and CDR2 are SNHLY and FYNNEI. The CDR3 loop reads CASNMGQGNQPQHF. CDR3 in DNA: TGTGCCAGCAACATGGGACAGGGAAATCAGCCCCAGCATTTT. Based on the CDR3 plus reference TRBV2 and TRBJ1-5, the full variable domain is EPEVTQTPSHQVTQMGQEVILRCVPISNHLYFYWYRQILGQKVEFLVSFYNNEISEKSEIFDDQFSVERPDGSNFTLKIRSTKLEDSAMYFCASNMGQGNQPQHFGDGTRLSIL.

V gene TRBV4-1 combines with J gene TRBJ2-5; D assignment may be TRBD1 or TRBD2 (6 bases each). Germline assignment: CDR1 MGHRA and CDR2 YSYEKL. The CDR3 length is 14 residues. V was shortened by 1 base and J by 2 bases, with 8 bases between the two germline ends. This CDR3 reads CASSQVGGQETQYF. CDR3 DNA sequence: TGCGCCAGCAGCCAAGTAGGGGGGCAAGAGACCCAGTACTTC.

This clone has only one observation. The chain uses TRBV4-3 and TRBJ1-2; no clear D gene. CDR3 length: 14 residues. V lost 1 base, J lost 2 bases, and 8 bases lay in between. CDR1 and CDR2 from the germline V gene are LGHNA and YSLEER. CDR3 region: CASSQVRSNYGYTF. In nucleotides, the CDR3 is TGCGCCAGCAGCCAAGTAAGGTCGAACTATGGCTACACCTTC.

This chain links TRBV28 with TRBJ2-7; D is ambiguous. Looked up from germline, CDR1 is MDHEN and CDR2 is SYDVKM. The germline V and J ends were trimmed by 6 bases and 4 bases, with 22 bases remaining between them. CDR3 length: 16 residues. The DNA for the CDR3 is TGTGCCAGCAGCAACCGACGGACCCCATGGGATTACGAGCAGTACTTC. Protein sequence: CASSNRRTPWDYEQYF.

The V gene is TRBV4-3, the J gene TRBJ1-2; no clear D. Trimming left V 1 base short and J 2 bases short, with 8 bases between. The V gene's germline CDR1 is LGHNA and CDR2 YSLEER. CDR3 length: 14 residues. The CDR3 DNA reads TGCGCCAGCAGCCAAGTCCACAGCAACTATGGCTACACCTTC. It is translated as CASSQVHSNYGYTF.

The chain employs TRBV6-1 and TRBJ1-1, with D possibly being TRBD1 (6 bases). V lost 7 bases and J 1 base, leaving 10 bases between the germline ends. The V gene's germline CDR1 is MNHNS and CDR2 SASEGT. The CDR3 sequence is 13 residues long. CDR3 amino acids: CASILQGNTEAFF. The CDR3 nucleotides read TGTGCCAGCATCCTACAGGGGAACACTGAAGCTTTCTTT.

The gene calls are TRBV6-1 and TRBJ1-2; weak D call: TRBD1 (5 bases). The germline V gene encodes CDR1 MNHNS and CDR2 SASEGT. The CDR3 spans 15 residues. V was trimmed by 4 bases and J by 1 base, leaving 13 bases between them. Here the CDR3 DNA reads TGTGCCAGCAGTGCGTCCCGGGACGGTAACTATGGCTACACCTTC. Translated: CASSASRDGNYGYTF.

The chain recombines TRBV28 with TRBJ1-2, with D maybe TRBD1 (5 bases). Germline loops: CDR1 MDHEN, CDR2 SYDVKM. Trimming removed 4 bases from V and 6 bases from J, with 9 bases in between. The CDR3 is 12 amino acids. The CDR3 nucleotides are TGTGCCAGCAGTTCCGACAGAGATGGCTACACCTTC. Its protein product is CASSSDRDGYTF.

The V gene is TRBV7-9, the J gene TRBJ1-3, with a tentative D call TRBD1 (5 bases). Germline V gene data show CDR1 as SEHNR and CDR2 as FQNEAQ (reference sequence). V was pared by 0 bases and J by 6 bases, with 15 bases between. The CDR3 extends over 16 amino acids. CDR3 protein: CASSLAPSGRVNTIYF. The CDR3 DNA is TGTGCCAGCAGCTTAGCGCCCTCCGGCAGGGTAAACACCATATATTTT. The whole variable domain, remainder taken from reference TRBV7-9 and TRBJ1-3, is DTGVSQNPRHKITKRGQNVTFRCDPISEHNRLYWYRQTLGQGPEFLTYFQNEAQLEKSRLLSDRFSAERPKGSFSTLEIQRTEQGDSAMYLCASSLAPSGRVNTIYFGEGSWLTVV.

This clone was picked up one time. This chain joins TRBV30 and TRBJ1-2; D is perhaps TRBD1 (5 bases). Trimming cost V 0 bases and J 7 bases, with 15 bases left between them. CDR1 and CDR2 from the germline V gene are GTSNPN and SVGIG (reference sequence). The CDR3 is 14 amino acids. As DNA, the CDR3 is TGTGCCTGGAGTGTAGTTCTCTGGACAACTGGCTACACCTTC. This gives the protein CAWSVVLWTTGYTF.

This clone appeared once. The V and J genes are TRBV7-9 and TRBJ2-1; D might be TRBD1 (6 bases). Trimming took off 5 bases at V and 1 base at J, with 12 bases between the two ends. The CDR3 is made up of 15 amino acids. The germline gives CDR1 SEHNR, CDR2 FQNEAQ (reference sequence). CDR3 sequence: CASSVSQGSYNEQFF. The CDR3 DNA reads TGTGCCAGCAGCGTATCACAGGGTTCCTACAATGAGCAGTTCTTC.

The chain carries TRBV6-4 and TRBJ2-3, with TRBD1 matching 7 bases. The V gene's germline CDR1 is MRHNA and CDR2 SNTAGT. The CDR3 loop spans 15 amino acids. The V segment lost 6 bases and the J segment 2 bases; nucleotides outside the gene matches: 8. This CDR3 is CASSPDRSPTDTQYF. CDR3 DNA: TGTGCCAGCAGCCCGGACAGGTCCCCCACAGATACGCAGTATTTT.

The chain links TRBV28 to TRBJ2-7; a possible D gene is TRBD2 (5 bases). Germline CDR1 and CDR2: MDHEN and SYDVKM. Trimming removed 5 bases at V and 0 bases at J, with 17 bases between. This CDR3 contains 16 residues. The CDR3 DNA follows: TGTGCCAGCAGTCCCCTGCCGGGGATCCGCTCCTACGAGCAGTACTTC. Translated, it gives CASSPLPGIRSYEQYF.

The table lists this clone with a few counts. The rearrangement joins TRBV6-6 to TRBJ1-6; D is unresolved. This CDR3 comprises 13 residues. The germline CDR1 and CDR2 sequences are MNHNY and SVGAGI (reference sequence). The ends were cut back, 0 bases at V and 10 bases at J, with 7 bases in the middle. For the CDR3, the DNA is TGTGCCAGCAGTTACTCGATAGGGTCACCCCTCCACTTT. Protein: CASSYSIGSPLHF.

As to this clone: Other DNA sequences of this sample code for an identical CDR3. This rearrangement joins TRBV18 to TRBJ2-3; the D is unclear. Looked up from germline, CDR1 is KGHSH and CDR2 is LQKENI. The CDR3 extends over 12 amino acids. Trimming cost V 2 bases and J 0 bases, with 0 bases left between them. The CDR3 DNA sequence: TGTGCCAGCTCACCAAGCACAGATACGCAGTATTTT. This encodes CASSPSTDTQYF.

The rearrangement uses TRBV5-3 and TRBJ2-1; either TRBD1 or TRBD2 may fit D (5 bases each). TRBV5-3 is flagged as an ORF with uncertain function. Trimming took off 0 bases at V and 0 bases at J, with 13 bases between the two ends. The CDR3 is 17 amino acids. CDR3 region: CARSLARDPSSYNEQFF. As DNA, the CDR3 is TGTGCCAGAAGCTTGGCCAGGGACCCCAGCTCCTACAATGAGCAGTTCTTC.

The J gene is TRBJ2-2, the V gene TRBV5-6; D is perhaps TRBD1 or TRBD2 (5 bases each). The CDR3 has 17 residues. Germline CDR1 reads SGHDT; CDR2 reads YYEEEE. V was cut by 3 bases and J by 2 bases, with 17 bases left in between. The CDR3 bases are TGTGCCAGCAGCTCCAGACGTAGAGGGGACAACACCGGGGAGCTGTTTTTT. Its translation is CASSSRRRGDNTGELFF.

The rearrangement joins TRBV5-4 to TRBJ2-3; tentatively, D is TRBD1 (6 bases). Germline lookup yields CDR1 SGHNT and CDR2 YYREEE (reference sequence). This CDR3 has 14 amino acids. V shed 10 bases and J shed 0 bases, with 15 bases lying between them. Here the CDR3 DNA reads TGTGCCGGGCTCGACAGGACTAGCACAGATACGCAGTATTTT. Its translation is CAGLDRTSTDTQYF.